The rows below give T cell receptor beta chains drawn from one sample of a study of shared clonotypes between healthy human individuals. Libraries were prepared by immunoSEQ multiplex PCR; TCRdb keeps only in-frame clonotypes and omits some of them. The sample includes under 650,000 clones, about 96% of them seen just once. The specimen sequenced was naive CD4+ T cells sorted from blood. The receptor set was obtained from a woman aged 30 to 39 in good health. CDR3s include the opening cysteine and the closing phenylalanine or tryptophan. The D gene is left open where the match is weak. The size field is filled for only some rows; it gives once, few, many or a size class.

.	TRBV19	TRBJ2-2	.	TGTGCCAGTAGTTGGACTCAAGCCCTGAACACCGGGGAGCTGTTTTTT	CASSWTQALNTGELFF
TRBD2	TRBV4-1	TRBJ2-7	.	TGCGCCAGCAGCCAGGCTCTAGCGGGAGTAGTATCCGAGCAGTACTTC	CASSQALAGVVSEQYF
TRBD2	TRBV5-1	TRBJ2-7	.	TGCGCCAGCAGCATGATAGCGGGAGGCCTGGAGGAGCAGTACTTC	CASSMIAGGLEEQYF
.	TRBV7-8	TRBJ1-4	.	TGTGCGGGTCGGCTTAATGAAAAACTGTTTTTT	CAGRLNEKLFF
.	TRBV7-9	TRBJ1-4	once	TGTGCCAGCAGCGTGCGGGGGAATGAAAAACTGTTTTTT	CASSVRGNEKLFF
TRBD2	TRBV27	TRBJ2-5	.	TGTGCCAGCAGTCCAGCACTAGCGCCCCGCAGGCAGTCCCAGTACTTC	CASSPALAPRRQSQYF
TRBD2	TRBV28	TRBJ2-1	.	TGTGCCAGCAGATCACGCGGCCGCCCACTAGCGGGAGGGCCGATTGAGCAGTTCTTC	CASRSRGRPLAGGPIEQFF
.	TRBV6-4	TRBJ1-1	.	TGTGCCAGCAGTGATACACAGGGCCGGAGTACTGAAGCTTTCTTT	CASSDTQGRSTEAFF
TRBD2	TRBV10-3	TRBJ2-7	.	TGTGCCATCAGAGGCACTAGCGAAGCCTACGAGCAGTACTTC	CAIRGTSEAYEQYF
.	TRBV5-1	TRBJ2-6	.	TGCGCCAGCAGCGGGTCCACCTCTGGGGCCAACGTCCTGACTTTC	CASSGSTSGANVLTF
.	TRBV28	TRBJ2-1	.	TGTGCCAGCAGGTCTAGCCTCGATGAGCAGTTCTTC	CASRSSLDEQFF
.	TRBV11-2	TRBJ2-1	.	TGTGCCAGCAGCTTAGGTTACAATGAGCAGTTCTTC	CASSLGYNEQFF
TRBD2	TRBV2	TRBJ2-3	.	TGTGCCAGCAGTGACAGGGGCGGGAGGAGTACAGATACGCAGTATTTT	CASSDRGGRSTDTQYF
TRBD1	TRBV5-5	TRBJ2-2	.	TGTGCCAGCAGCTTGCCCGGGACAGGAGATGCCACCGGGGAGCTGTTTTTT	CASSLPGTGDATGELFF
.	TRBV6-6	TRBJ1-2	.	TGTGCCAGCAGCCCACAGATGGGGGTCGGCTATGGCTACACCTTC	CASSPQMGVGYGYTF
.	TRBV6-1	TRBJ1-1	.	TGTGCCAGCAAAGTAGGACCGCTGAACACTGAAGCTTTCTTT	CASKVGPLNTEAFF
TRBD2	TRBV28	TRBJ2-1	.	TGTGCCAGCATTGAAGCGGGAGTCAGCTACAATGAGCAGTTCTTC	CASIEAGVSYNEQFF
.	TRBV10-2	TRBJ2-7	.	TGCGCCAGCAGTTCGGGACCCTACGAGCAGTACTTC	CASSSGPYEQYF
.	TRBV5-1	TRBJ2-3	once	TGCGCCAGCAGCTTGGTTCTTGCGGACTACACAGATACGCAGTATTTT	CASSLVLADYTDTQYF
TRBD1	TRBV28	TRBJ1-2	.	TGTGCCAGCAGTTTCGACAGGGACTATGGCTACACCTTC	CASSFDRDYGYTF
.	TRBV27	TRBJ2-3	.	TGTGCCAGCAGTTTATCTAGGGCCTATACGCAGTATTTT	CASSLSRAYTQYF
TRBD1	TRBV4-1	TRBJ2-7	.	TGCGCCAGCAGCCAAGATGGGGGACAGGGAATTTTCGCCTCCTACGAGCAGTACTTC	CASSQDGGQGIFASYEQYF
TRBD1	TRBV7-9	TRBJ2-7	.	TGTGCCAGCAGCTTAAGCCGGGACAGGGGTCACGAGCAGTACTTC	CASSLSRDRGHEQYF
TRBD1	TRBV5-1	TRBJ1-2	.	TGCGCCAGCAGAACCGGACAGGACTATGGCTACACCTTC	CASRTGQDYGYTF
.	TRBV27	TRBJ2-7	.	TGTGCCAGCAACTCCCAGGGGCGCTCCTACGAGCAGTACTTC	CASNSQGRSYEQYF
.	TRBV15	TRBJ2-7	.	TGTGCCACCAGCAGAGATATGTTTGACTCCTACGAGCAGTACTTC	CATSRDMFDSYEQYF
TRBD2	TRBV19	TRBJ2-1	.	TGTGCCACCCGTGGACTAGCGTTCAATGAGCAGTTCTTC	CATRGLAFNEQFF
TRBD1	TRBV11-1	TRBJ1-5	.	TGTGCCAGCAGCCGAGACAGGGGAGAGCCCCAGCATTTT	CASSRDRGEPQHF
TRBD2	TRBV18	TRBJ2-5	.	TGTGCCAGCGCAAGACTAGCGGGAGAGTTTGAGACCCAGTACTTC	CASARLAGEFETQYF
.	TRBV6-5	TRBJ1-1	.	TGTGCCAGCAGTTACGGACGGGAAAACACTGAAGCTTTCTTT	CASSYGRENTEAFF
TRBD1	TRBV10-3	TRBJ1-2	.	TGTGCCATCAGTGACCGGGACAGCCGACGCTACACCTTC	CAISDRDSRRYTF
.	TRBV29-1	TRBJ2-1	.	TGCAGCGCAGCACAGGGTACGAATAATGAGCAGTTCTTC	CSAAQGTNNEQFF
.	TRBV5-1	TRBJ1-2	.	TGCGCCAGCAGCTTGGCCCCGTCAGGTGGTGGCTACACCTTC	CASSLAPSGGGYTF
TRBD1	TRBV28	TRBJ2-2	.	TGTGCCAGCAGAGTCGACAGGGTAGACACCGGGGAGCTGTTTTTT	CASRVDRVDTGELFF
.	TRBV2	TRBJ2-7	.	TGTGCCAGCAGCCCGGACAGTTCCTACGAGCAGTACTTC	CASSPDSSYEQYF
.	TRBV6-6	TRBJ1-5	.	TGTGCCAGCAGTATCGGGAGAAATCAGCCCCAGCATTTT	CASSIGRNQPQHF
TRBD1	TRBV29-1	TRBJ2-5	.	TGCAGCGCTCGGACAGGGCTGAGGGAGACCCAGTACTTC	CSARTGLRETQYF
.	TRBV2	TRBJ2-7	.	TGTGCCAGCAGCGGGGACGGGGATACCGAGCAGTACTTC	CASSGDGDTEQYF
.	TRBV2	TRBJ1-1	.	TGTGCCAGCTCGGCCGGGGGACGCAACACTGAAGCTTTCTTT	CASSAGGRNTEAFF
TRBD1	TRBV7-9	TRBJ1-1	once	TGTGCCAGCAGCCTCCGACAGGGCCCGAACACTGAAGCTTTCTTT	CASSLRQGPNTEAFF
TRBD1	TRBV29-1	TRBJ2-7	.	TGCAGCGCCAACTCCGGGACAGGGAACTACGAGCAGTACTTC	CSANSGTGNYEQYF
TRBD2	TRBV28	TRBJ2-7	once	TGTGCCAGCAGTTTAGGGACTAGCTCCGAGCAGTACTTC	CASSLGTSSEQYF
.	TRBV28	TRBJ1-2	.	TGTGCCAGCAGTTTCAGACCGGTCTCCCCCCATGGCTACACCTTC	CASSFRPVSPHGYTF
.	TRBV28	TRBJ1-1	.	TGTGCCAGCAGTGTGAAGAGGCGATCAGCTGAAGCTTTCTTT	CASSVKRRSAEAFF
TRBD2	TRBV5-1	TRBJ2-3	.	TGCGCCAGCAGCTTGGGAGCTAGCGGGAGGGTCGGCACAGATACGCAGTATTTT	CASSLGASGRVGTDTQYF
.	TRBV28	TRBJ2-1	.	TGTGCCAGCCGCAGGCCAGGGATGGAATACAATGAGCAGTTCTTC	CASRRPGMEYNEQFF
TRBD1	TRBV5-4	TRBJ1-2	.	TGTGCCAGCAGCTTACAGGGGGAATATGGCTACACCTTC	CASSLQGEYGYTF
TRBD1	TRBV28	TRBJ2-5	.	TGTGCCAGCAGTCCGGGGACAGGCGCTTGGGAGGCCCAGTACTTC	CASSPGTGAWEAQYF
.	TRBV4-1	TRBJ2-1	.	TGCGCCAGCAGCCGTGAGTCGGGGAGACCGAATGAGCAGTTCTTC	CASSRESGRPNEQFF